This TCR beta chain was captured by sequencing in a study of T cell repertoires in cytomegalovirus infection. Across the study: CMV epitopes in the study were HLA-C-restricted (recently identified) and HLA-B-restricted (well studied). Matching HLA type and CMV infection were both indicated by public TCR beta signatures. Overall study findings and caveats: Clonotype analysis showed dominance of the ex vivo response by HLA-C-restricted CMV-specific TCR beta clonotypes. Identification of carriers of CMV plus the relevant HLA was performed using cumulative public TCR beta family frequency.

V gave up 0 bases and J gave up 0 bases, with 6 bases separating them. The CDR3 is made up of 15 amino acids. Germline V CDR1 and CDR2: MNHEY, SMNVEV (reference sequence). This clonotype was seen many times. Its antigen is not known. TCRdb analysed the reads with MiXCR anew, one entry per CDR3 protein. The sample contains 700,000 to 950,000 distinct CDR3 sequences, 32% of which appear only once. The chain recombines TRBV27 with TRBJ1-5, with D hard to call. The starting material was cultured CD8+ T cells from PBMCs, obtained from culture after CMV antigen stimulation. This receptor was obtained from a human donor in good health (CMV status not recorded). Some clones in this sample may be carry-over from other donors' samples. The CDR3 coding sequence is TGTGCCAGCAGTTTATCAAGGAATAGCAATCAGCCCCAGCATTTT. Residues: CASSLSRNSNQPQHF.